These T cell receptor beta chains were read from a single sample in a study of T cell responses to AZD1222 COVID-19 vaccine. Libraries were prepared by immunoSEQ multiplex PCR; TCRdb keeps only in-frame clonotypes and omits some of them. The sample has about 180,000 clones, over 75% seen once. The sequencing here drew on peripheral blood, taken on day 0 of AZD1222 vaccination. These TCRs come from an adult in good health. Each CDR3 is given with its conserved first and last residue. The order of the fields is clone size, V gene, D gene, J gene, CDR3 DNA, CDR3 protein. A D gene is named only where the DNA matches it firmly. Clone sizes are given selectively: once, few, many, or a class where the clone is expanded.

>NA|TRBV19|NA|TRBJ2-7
TGTGCCAGTAGTATAGAAAGAGAGCAGTACTTC
CASSIEREQYF
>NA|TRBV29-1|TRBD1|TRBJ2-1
TGCAGCGTTGAATCCGGGACAGGGAGCAATGAGCAGTTCTTC
CSVESGTGSNEQFF
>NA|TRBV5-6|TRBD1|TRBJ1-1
TGTGCCAGCAGCTCGACAGGGGATAACACTGAAGCTTTCTTT
CASSSTGDNTEAFF
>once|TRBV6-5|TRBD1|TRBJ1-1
TGTGCCAGCAGTTACGACAGGGAGGGAAGCACTGAAGCTTTCTTT
CASSYDREGSTEAFF
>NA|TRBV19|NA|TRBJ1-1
TGTGCCAGTAGTTTGGGGTGGATGAACACTGAAGCTTTCTTT
CASSLGWMNTEAFF
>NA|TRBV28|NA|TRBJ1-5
TGTGCCAGCATAGCGGAGGGCAATCAGCCCCAGCATTTT
CASIAEGNQPQHF
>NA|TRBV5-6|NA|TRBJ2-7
TGTGCCAGCAGCAAGGGCAATACAGGTTTCTCCGAGCAGTACTTC
CASSKGNTGFSEQYF
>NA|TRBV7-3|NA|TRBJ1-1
TGTGCCAGCAGCCCGACAGGTATGAACACTGAAGCTTTCTTT
CASSPTGMNTEAFF
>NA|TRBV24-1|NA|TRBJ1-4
TGTGCCACCAGTGATTTGCCCCGTCATCCCTACTGCGGTAATGAAAAACTGTTTTTT
CATSDLPRHPYCGNEKLFF
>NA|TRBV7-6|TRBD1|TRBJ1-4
TGTGCCAGCAGCAAAGGGGGCCAACCTAATGAAAAACTGTTTTTT
CASSKGGQPNEKLFF
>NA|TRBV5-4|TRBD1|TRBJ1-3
TGTGCCAGCAGCTTATCGGGACAGGGGAGAAACACCATATATTTT
CASSLSGQGRNTIYF
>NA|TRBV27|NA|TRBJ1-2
TGTGCCAGCACCCCCGGAGGATTTAATCCCGGCTACACCTTC
CASTPGGFNPGYTF
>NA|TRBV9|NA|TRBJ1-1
TGTGCCAGCAGCGTATCTCCCACCCATCCGAACACTGAAGCTTTCTTT
CASSVSPTHPNTEAFF
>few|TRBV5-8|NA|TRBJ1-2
TGTGCCAGCAGCTTGGGGGGGGATTGGTCTGGCTACACCTTC
CASSLGGDWSGYTF
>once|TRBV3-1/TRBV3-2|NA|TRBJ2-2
TGTGCCAGCACCCGACTGGGGAACACCGGGGAGCTGTTTTTT
CASTRLGNTGELFF
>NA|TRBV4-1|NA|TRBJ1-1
TGCGCCAGCAGCCACCTCCCCGGGACTTCGAACACTGAAGCTTTCTTT
CASSHLPGTSNTEAFF
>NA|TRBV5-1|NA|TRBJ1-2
TGCGCCAGCAGCTTTGAGGCCCCCAACTATGGCTACACCTTC
CASSFEAPNYGYTF
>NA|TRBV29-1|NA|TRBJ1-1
TGCAGCGTCAGTCCAGTGAACACTGAAGCTTTCTTT
CSVSPVNTEAFF
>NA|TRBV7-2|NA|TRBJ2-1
TGTGCCAGCAGCTTATTAGAAAATGAGCAGTTCTTC
CASSLLENEQFF
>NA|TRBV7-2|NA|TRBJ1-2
TGTGCCAGCAGCTTAGCGCACACATACCAAGCTAACTATGGCTACACCTTC
CASSLAHTYQANYGYTF
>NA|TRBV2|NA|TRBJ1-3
TGTGCCAGCAGTGATCCCACACCGAGAAACACCATATATTTT
CASSDPTPRNTIYF
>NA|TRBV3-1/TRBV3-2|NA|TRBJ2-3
TGTGCCAGCAGCCACACTCTCAAGGACCTCCGATCGGATACGCAGTATTTT
CASSHTLKDLRSDTQYF
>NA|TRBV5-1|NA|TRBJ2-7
TGCGCCAGCAGCCAATACAGGGAGGCCTACGAGCAGTACTTC
CASSQYREAYEQYF
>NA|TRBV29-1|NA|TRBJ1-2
TGCAGCGTCCTAAGGGGTGCCTATGGCTACACCTTC
CSVLRGAYGYTF
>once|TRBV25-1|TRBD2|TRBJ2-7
TGTGCCAGCAGTGCCCCGGGGGGAAGGGAGGGCTACGAGCAGTACTTC
CASSAPGGREGYEQYF
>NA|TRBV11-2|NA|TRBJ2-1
TGTGCCAGCAGCTTCGGCGCAGGTACCCATGGGGATGAGCAGTTCTTC
CASSFGAGTHGDEQFF
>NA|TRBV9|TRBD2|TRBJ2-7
TGTGCCAGCAGCCCCCGGCCGACTAGCGGGCCCACCTACTACGAGCAGTACTTC
CASSPRPTSGPTYYEQYF
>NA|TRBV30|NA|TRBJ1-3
TGTGCCTGGAGTGCACAGATTCGCTCTGGAAACACCATATATTTT
CAWSAQIRSGNTIYF
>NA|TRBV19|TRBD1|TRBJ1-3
TGTGCCAGTCGGGACAGGGGTCCTGGAAACACCATATATTTT
CASRDRGPGNTIYF
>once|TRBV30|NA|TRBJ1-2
TGTGCCTGGACCCTAATCGAGCGGGGAGGCTACACCTTC
CAWTLIERGGYTF
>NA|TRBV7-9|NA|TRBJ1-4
TGTGCCAGCAGCTTTCCCGGGAATGAAAAACTGTTTTTT
CASSFPGNEKLFF
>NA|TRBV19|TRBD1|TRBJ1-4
TGTGCCAGTAGTGAACGTACCGGGACAGGGAATGAAAAACTGTTTTTT
CASSERTGTGNEKLFF
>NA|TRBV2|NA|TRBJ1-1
TGTGCCAGCAGTGTTTGGGGGGCGTGGAACACTGAAGCTTTCTTT
CASSVWGAWNTEAFF